Listed here are 25 T cell receptor beta chains from one sample, sequenced in a study of blood T cell repertoires in COVID-19. Sequenced by immunoSEQ multiplex PCR; TCRdb stores in-frame clones only, minus some. This repertoire shows about 58,000 clones, more than 85% found once; its top ten account for roughly 8%. Sequencing input: peripheral blood. All receptors come from a woman between 65 and 79 years old with active COVID-19.

A word on this clone: The same CDR3 arises from other DNA sequences in this sample as well. The chain couples TRBV19 to TRBJ1-2; possibly TRBD1 for D (6 bases). This CDR3 has 13 residues. The V end was cut by 3 bases, the J end by 7 bases, with 12 bases between. Germline V CDR1 and CDR2: LNHDA, SQIVND (reference sequence). The CDR3 region has the DNA TGTGCCAGTAGTATCCACAGGGAAGGTGGCTACACCTTC. The encoded protein is CASSIHREGGYTF.

This clone was found a few times. The CDR3 coding sequence is TGTGCCAGCAGTTTAGGGACTAGCGGGAGAGGCGAGCAGTACTTC. Residues: CASSLGTSGRGEQYF. V usage is TRBV6-6 and J usage is TRBJ2-7; 14 nucleotides line up with TRBD2. CDR1 MNHNY and CDR2 SVGAGI come from the germline V gene (reference sequence). The junction had 5 bases not matched to a gene; V was cut back by 4 bases and J by 6 bases. The CDR3 loop spans 15 amino acids.

The chain uses TRBV5-1 and TRBJ2-2; 11 bases map to TRBD2. The CDR3 covers 16 residues. Per germline, CDR1 SGHRS and CDR2 YFSETQ. V lost 0 bases to trimming and J lost 4 bases; unmatched junction nucleotides: 2. The CDR3 DNA reads as TGCGCCAGCAGCTTGGCTAGCGGGAGGACCACCGGGGAGCTGTTTTTT. This sequence encodes CASSLASGRTTGELFF.

This chain joins TRBV7-2 and TRBJ2-2; 11 nucleotides align to TRBD2. V dropped 6 bases and J dropped 3; count of bases not matched to a gene: 6. The CDR3 runs 16 residues. Germline V CDR1 and CDR2: SGHTA, FQGNSA. The CDR3 here is CASRLPGLADTGELFF. The CDR3, as DNA: TGTGCCAGCAGACTACCGGGACTAGCGGACACCGGGGAGCTGTTTTTT.

This clone has a single count. The rearrangement joins TRBV27 to TRBJ1-5; D is ambiguous. The CDR3 is made up of 13 amino acids. V was trimmed by 3 bases and J by 0 bases, leaving 3 bases between them. CDR1 MNHEY and CDR2 SMNVEV come from the germline V gene (reference sequence). CDR3 sequence: CASSFSSNQPQHF. CDR3 sequence (DNA): TGTGCCAGCAGTTTCAGTAGCAATCAGCCCCAGCATTTT.

A single count supports this clone. The chain carries TRBV5-6 and TRBJ1-4, with 7 bases fitting TRBD1. Germline values: CDR1 SGHDT, CDR2 YYEEEE. Trimming took 3 bases from V and 8 from J; bases not matched to a gene: 7. The CDR3 is 14 residues long. The CDR3 nucleotides read TGTGCCAGCAGCTCCCGACAGGGCAGGGAAAAACTGTTTTTT. Its translation is CASSSRQGREKLFF.

The chain carries TRBV7-8 and TRBJ2-5; the D gene is possibly TRBD1 (5 bases). Trimming shortened V by 5 bases and J by 6 bases, and 16 bases separated the two germline ends. Germline V gene lookup returns CDR1 SGHVS and CDR2 FQNEAQ. The CDR3 has 14 amino acids. The CDR3 region has the DNA TGTGCCAGCAGCAACATCCCCAGGGAACAGACCCAGTACTTC. It specifies CASSNIPREQTQYF.

This rearrangement joins TRBV18 to TRBJ2-3; TRBD2 matches 14 bases. The CDR3 sequence is 15 residues long. V lost 8 bases, J lost 4 bases, and 5 bases stayed unmatched. CDR1 is KGHSH and CDR2 is LQKENI in the germline V gene. The CDR3 spells CASRPGLAGADTQYF. CDR3 DNA sequence: TGTGCCAGCCGCCCGGGACTAGCGGGAGCAGATACGCAGTATTTT.

The V and J genes are TRBV27 and TRBJ2-1, with 9 bases that match TRBD2. In germline, CDR1 is MNHEY, CDR2 SMNVEV (reference sequence). Unmatched junction bases numbered 4, after V lost 2 bases and J lost 5 bases. The CDR3 is made up of 15 amino acids. CDR3 protein: CASSLVAGGHNEQFF. The CDR3 coding sequence is TGTGCCAGCAGTTTAGTGGCGGGAGGGCACAATGAGCAGTTCTTC.

This clone was seen more than once but under ten times. The chain employs TRBV11-2 and TRBJ1-1; no definite D call. The CDR3 length is 11 residues. Germline V gene data show CDR1 as SGHAT and CDR2 as FQNNGV. The V gene lost 2 bases and the J gene lost 8 bases, with 6 bases spanning the gap. This chain's CDR3 is CASSLIQEAFF. The CDR3 coding sequence is TGTGCCAGCAGCTTAATACAAGAAGCTTTCTTT.

The rearrangement joins TRBV30 to TRBJ1-5; D is ambiguous. Between the trimmed V and J ends, which lost 0 bases and 7 bases, there was a span of 10 bases. Germline values: CDR1 GTSNPN, CDR2 SVGIG (reference sequence). This CDR3 spans 13 amino acids. The chain's CDR3 is CAWSVQQQQPQHF. The CDR3 nucleotides read TGTGCCTGGAGTGTACAACAACAACAGCCCCAGCATTTT.

This clone was seen just once. The chain carries TRBV3-1 (or the pseudogene TRBV3-2) and TRBJ2-3; D unresolved. V was cut by 2 bases and J by 0 bases, with 9 bases left in between. Germline CDR1 is LGHDT and CDR2 is YNNKEL (reference sequence). This CDR3 is built from 15 residues. The CDR3 DNA sequence: TGTGCCAGCAGCCAAAATAGTTATAGCACAGATACGCAGTATTTT. It encodes CASSQNSYSTDTQYF.

Remarks on this clone: Germline and junction disagree at one end, which may indicate a read error. The chain couples TRBV19 to TRBJ2-7; the D gene is possibly TRBD1 (5 bases). This CDR3 has 14 amino acids. CDR1 and CDR2 (germline): LNHDA, SQIVND (reference sequence). As DNA, the CDR3 is TGTGCCAGTAGTCTAGATACAGGAGCCTACGAGCAGTACTTC. It encodes CASSLDTGAYEQYF.

In this sample, this clone turned up a few times. V usage is TRBV4-1 and J usage is TRBJ1-2; D not certain. The CDR3 consists of 14 residues. The V and J ends lost 1 base and 0 bases respectively, with 6 bases between them. CDR1 and CDR2 from the germline V gene are MGHRA and YSYEKL. CDR3 sequence reads: CASSQATANYGYTF. CDR3 in DNA: TGCGCCAGCAGCCAAGCCACAGCTAACTATGGCTACACCTTC.

The gene calls are TRBV9 and TRBJ2-1; 11 nucleotides match TRBD2. Trimming at V came to 4 bases and at J to 0 bases, leaving 6 bases not matched to a gene. The length of the CDR3 is 17 residues. The germline V gene encodes CDR1 SGDLS and CDR2 YYNGEE. CDR3 nucleotides: TGTGCCAGCAGCATGGGACTAGCGGAGAGCTCCTACAATGAGCAGTTCTTC. Translating it yields CASSMGLAESSYNEQFF. Drawing the rest from reference TRBV9 and TRBJ2-1, the complete variable domain is DSGVTQTPKHLITATGQRVTLRCSPRSGDLSVYWYQQSLDQGLQFLIQYYNGEERAKGNILERFSAQQFPDLHSELNLSSLELGDSALYFCASSMGLAESSYNEQFFGPGTRLTVL.

V is TRBV7-9 and J is TRBJ2-5; D is unresolved. V was pared by 5 bases and J by 1 base, with 8 bases between. Germline CDR1 SEHNR, CDR2 FQNEAQ (reference sequence). This CDR3 region has 13 residues. The CDR3 DNA reads as TGTGCCAGCAGCCGTGACACCCAAGAGACCCAGTACTTC. It codes for CASSRDTQETQYF.

The chain recombines TRBV5-1 with TRBJ2-1; TRBD2 matches 9 bases. This CDR3 region has 15 residues. CDR1 SGHRS and CDR2 YFSETQ come from the germline V gene. The ends lost 0 bases at V and 7 bases at J; junction bases unmatched: 5. Here the CDR3 reads CASSLVAGVSNEQFF. Here the CDR3 DNA reads TGCGCCAGCAGCTTGGTAGCGGGAGTCTCGAATGAGCAGTTCTTC.

The chain combines TRBV19 with TRBJ1-2; 7 nucleotides align to TRBD1. Germline CDR1 and CDR2: LNHDA and SQIVND (reference sequence). This CDR3 is built from 16 residues. The V gene end was trimmed by 3 bases and the J gene end by 4 bases; junction bases not matched to a gene: 11. The CDR3 DNA reads TGTGCCAGTAGTATTTGGGGCAGGGGGATTGGCTATGGCTACACCTTC. Translating gives CASSIWGRGIGYGYTF.

The V gene is TRBV19, the J gene TRBJ2-1, with 7 nucleotides matching TRBD2. CDR3 length: 17 residues. Germline lookup yields CDR1 LNHDA and CDR2 SQIVND (reference sequence). Germline trimming cut 3 bases from V and 5 bases from J; bases unmatched to any gene: 13. As DNA, the CDR3 is TGTGCCAGTAGTATTCACCCGCCGCGGGAGATTCACAATGAGCAGTTCTTC. Translation gives CASSIHPPREIHNEQFF.

The V and J genes are TRBV5-1 and TRBJ2-7, with D unresolved. Per the germline V gene, CDR1 is SGHRS and CDR2 is YFSETQ. The germline V and J ends were trimmed by 3 bases and 0 bases, with 7 bases remaining between them. CDR3 length: 13 amino acids. The CDR3 coding sequence is TGCGCCAGCAGCTCTGAGGCCTCCTACGAGCAGTACTTC. Protein: CASSSEASYEQYF.

This clone was seen a handful of times. The chain joins TRBV7-9 to TRBJ1-6, with D perhaps matching TRBD1 (6 bases). CDR1 SEHNR and CDR2 FQNEAQ come from the germline V gene (reference sequence). Deletions cut 2 bases from V and 8 bases from J, with 16 bases between. The CDR3 totals 16 residues. The CDR3 sequence is CASSLRYRAGDSPLHF. The CDR3 DNA reads as TGTGCCAGCAGCTTACGGTACCGAGCAGGGGATTCACCCCTCCACTTT.

The rearrangement uses TRBV27 and TRBJ1-6; D is unresolved. Trimming stripped 7 bases from V and 0 bases from J, with 16 bases between. The CDR3 totals 17 residues. Germline V CDR1 and CDR2: MNHEY, SMNVEV (reference sequence). This CDR3 is CASTGRSGSSYNSPLHF. The CDR3, as DNA: TGTGCCAGCACCGGCAGGTCGGGAAGCTCCTATAATTCACCCCTCCACTTT.

The rearrangement uses TRBV25-1 and TRBJ2-7; no reliable D call. Germline V CDR1 and CDR2: MGHDK, SYGVNS. V lost 4 bases and J lost 0, with 10 bases in between. CDR3 size: 14 residues. CDR3 residues: CASSGPRHSYEQYF. In DNA form, the CDR3 reads TGTGCCAGCAGTGGCCCGCGCCACTCCTACGAGCAGTACTTC.

The V and J genes are TRBV5-1 and TRBJ2-1; TRBD1 agrees at 8 bases. The J segment lost 4 bases and the V segment lost 4 bases, leaving 7 bases of the junction unmatched. The CDR3 length is 15 residues. Germline V gene data show CDR1 as SGHRS and CDR2 as YFSETQ. The CDR3 bases are TGCGCCAGCAGCGTCGACAGGGGCCGGTACAATGAGCAGTTCTTC. Its translation: CASSVDRGRYNEQFF.

The chain joins TRBV20-1 to TRBJ2-5; D is possibly TRBD1 (6 bases). Trimming left V 3 bases short and J 5 bases short, with 13 bases between. The germline V gene encodes CDR1 DFQATT and CDR2 SNEGSKA (reference sequence). The CDR3 runs 13 residues. In DNA form, the CDR3 reads TGCAGTGCTAGTATAGGGGGTGGGGAGACCCAGTACTTC. Residues: CSASIGGGETQYF.